This record covers a single T cell receptor (beta chain). This sample was included in a study of blood T cell repertoires in COVID-19. Across the whole study: Spain, Italy and the United States supplied samples that represented acute and convalescent COVID-19.

Per the original data handling: How many nucleated cells were present was estimated from reference gene primer amplification. TCRdb's table, derived via immunoSEQ multiplex PCR, lists solely in-frame clones and lacks some. V and J calls plus clone size are reproduced from that table; the DNA served to infer D and trimming. The repertoire has under 250,000 clones, 70% to 90% of them found once; the top ten carry 3%. Per the germline V gene, CDR1 is SNHLY and CDR2 is FYNNEI. The CDR3 extends over 11 amino acids. V gave up 6 bases and J gave up 5 bases, with 6 bases separating them. Sequenced sample: peripheral blood. This TCR derives from a young man with active or convalescent COVID-19. The chain carries TRBV2 and TRBJ2-3; D perhaps matches TRBD2 (6 bases). In nucleotides, the CDR3 is TGTGCCAGCAGGGGGGGAGATACGCAGTATTTT. It translates to CASRGGDTQYF.